This entry lists 20 T cell receptor beta chains sequenced from one sample in a study of blood T cell repertoires in COVID-19 (dated by TCRdb to 2018 to 2020). The library was obtained by the immunoSEQ multiplex PCR assay. Here the immuneACCESS table is served through TCRdb, limited to in-frame sequences with V and J called. Missing clones are a known gap in these copies; in checked studies unresolved V genes cover under half, and the rest lacks a known reason. In this sample the table shows around 160,000 clones, 84% of which occur a single time. The ten largest make up more than 4.5% of the sample. What was sequenced was PBMCs or T cells enriched from blood (not recorded which). The origin of the receptors is a woman in her forties or fifties who had been exposed to COVID-19.

The chain carries TRBV18 and TRBJ2-2; D is perhaps TRBD1 (5 bases). V was cut by 2 bases and J by 2 bases, with 15 bases left in between. CDR1 is KGHSH and CDR2 is LQKENI in the germline V gene. The CDR3 extends over 17 amino acids. In nucleotides, the CDR3 is TGTGCCAGCTCACCAGCACCCAAGACAGCTAACACCGGGGAGCTGTTTTTT. This sequence encodes CASSPAPKTANTGELFF.

V gene TRBV27 combines with J gene TRBJ1-1; 9 positions agree with TRBD1. V was clipped by 2 bases and J by 5 bases; unmatched bases: 18. The CDR3 spans 19 residues. Germline values: CDR1 MNHEY, CDR2 SMNVEV (reference sequence). DNA of the CDR3: TGTGCCAGCAGTTTAGCCCTCGCGATTGCCACAGGGGGCCGTACTGAAGCTTTCTTT. Translated, it gives CASSLALAIATGGRTEAFF.

The chain has TRBV27 and TRBJ1-5; TRBD1 aligns across 8 bases. Unmatched junction bases numbered 12, after V lost 5 bases and J lost 6 bases. This CDR3 has 16 residues. Germline CDR1 and CDR2: MNHEY and SMNVEV (reference sequence). CDR3 region: CASSPLTGGGGQPQHF. In DNA, the CDR3 is TGTGCCAGCAGTCCGCTAACAGGGGGAGGCGGTCAGCCCCAGCATTTT.

The chain combines TRBV5-1 with TRBJ1-2, with D tentatively TRBD1 (6 bases). The CDR3 consists of 13 residues. Germline values: CDR1 SGHRS, CDR2 YFSETQ. Trimming cost V 1 base and J 8 bases, with 12 bases left between them. In DNA form, the CDR3 reads TGCGCCAGCAGCTTGTACCAGGGGAACGGCTACACCTTC. The encoded protein is CASSLYQGNGYTF.

The chain recombines TRBV7-2 with TRBJ1-2; 11 bases align to TRBD1. CDR1 is SGHTA and CDR2 is FQGNSA in the germline V gene. Trimming took 5 bases from V and 4 from J; bases not matched to a gene: 15. There are 18 residues in the CDR3. The chain's CDR3 is CASSKHGDRGALGYGYTF. CDR3 DNA: TGTGCCAGCAGCAAACATGGGGACAGGGGGGCCCTAGGCTATGGCTACACCTTC.

This clone was detected only once. The gene calls are TRBV6-5 and TRBJ2-7; TRBD1 agrees at 10 bases. Trimming removed 6 bases from V and 5 bases from J; junction bases left unmatched: 7. CDR1 and CDR2 (germline): MNHEY, SVGAGI. This CDR3 region has 14 residues. This CDR3 reads CASRLTGGSDEQYF. In DNA form, the CDR3 reads TGTGCCAGCAGACTGACAGGGGGCAGCGACGAGCAGTACTTC.

The CDR3 nucleotides are TGCGCCAGCAGCTTGGGTCGCGGAGGTGAGACCCAGTACTTC. It translates to CASSLGRGGETQYF. This rearrangement joins TRBV5-1 to TRBJ2-5; the D gene is possibly TRBD2 (5 bases). The CDR3 totals 14 residues. Germline V gene data show CDR1 as SGHRS and CDR2 as YFSETQ. Between the trimmed V and J ends, which lost 0 bases and 5 bases, there was a span of 11 bases.

The rearrangement joins TRBV7-9 to TRBJ1-4; TRBD1 matches 10 bases. The germline gives CDR1 SEHNR, CDR2 FQNEAQ (reference sequence). The CDR3 runs to 17 residues. Unmatched junction bases numbered 13, after V lost 4 bases and J lost 8 bases. The DNA for the CDR3 is TGTGCCAGCAGCTCACGAACTCCGGACAGGGGGAAGGAAAAACTGTTTTTT. Amino acid sequence: CASSSRTPDRGKEKLFF. The full variable domain, in which reference TRBV7-9 and TRBJ1-4 provide the parts outside the CDR3, is DTGVSQNPRHKITKRGQNVTFRCDPISEHNRLYWYRQTLGQGPEFLTYFQNEAQLEKSRLLSDRFSAERPKGSFSTLEIQRTEQGDSAMYLCASSSRTPDRGKEKLFFGSGTQLSVL.

The sample holds one count of this clone. The V gene is TRBV7-2, the J gene TRBJ2-5, with 8 bases matching TRBD2. The J segment lost 4 bases and the V segment lost 0 bases, leaving 4 bases of the junction unmatched. This CDR3 has 15 residues. Germline CDR1 SGHTA, CDR2 FQGNSA. The CDR3 sequence: CASSLAKREGETQYF. The CDR3 DNA sequence: TGTGCCAGCAGCTTAGCCAAACGGGAGGGAGAGACCCAGTACTTC.

The V gene is TRBV7-8, the J gene TRBJ2-7; tentative D call: TRBD2 (5 bases). Germline V gene sequence: CDR1 SGHVS, CDR2 FQNEAQ. V was trimmed by 5 bases and J by 4 bases, leaving 9 bases between them. The CDR3 contains 12 residues. The CDR3 here is CASSLPGYEQYF. The DNA of the CDR3 is TGTGCCAGCAGCCTCCCGGGATACGAGCAGTACTTC.

The V and J genes are TRBV20-1 and TRBJ2-3; D ambiguous. V was clipped by 3 bases and J by 3 bases, with 13 bases between them. The CDR3 covers 14 residues. In germline, CDR1 is DFQATT, CDR2 SNEGSKA (reference sequence). This chain's CDR3 is CSASIGTRTDTQYF. The DNA for the CDR3 is TGCAGTGCTAGTATTGGCACCAGAACAGATACGCAGTATTTT.

This clone was recorded once. The chain carries TRBV4-1 and TRBJ2-2; 8 nucleotides agree with TRBD2. J gave up 0 bases and V 2 bases, and 8 bases lay outside the gene matches. Germline CDR1 reads MGHRA; CDR2 reads YSYEKL. CDR3 length equals 18 residues. The CDR3 sequence: CASSQIAGSFPNTGELFF. The CDR3 DNA reads TGCGCCAGCAGCCAAATAGCGGGATCGTTTCCGAACACCGGGGAGCTGTTTTTT.

In this sample, this clone turned up once. This rearrangement joins TRBV28 to TRBJ1-2, with D uncertain. V gave up 9 bases and J gave up 2 bases, with 19 bases separating them. This CDR3 region has 15 residues. Germline V gene data show CDR1 as MDHEN and CDR2 as SYDVKM. The CDR3: CASDLSGVDNYGYTF. The DNA for the CDR3 is TGTGCCAGTGACCTCTCCGGGGTGGACAACTATGGCTACACCTTC.

The chain has TRBV19 and TRBJ1-1; the D is unclear. Trimming removed 1 base from V and 1 base from J, with 4 bases in between. Germline V lookup: CDR1 LNHDA, CDR2 SQIVND (reference sequence). The CDR3 is 13 amino acids. In nucleotides, the CDR3 is TGTGCCAGTAGTATAGCTCCGAACACTGAAGCTTTCTTT. Amino acids: CASSIAPNTEAFF. The whole variable domain, remainder taken from reference TRBV19 and TRBJ1-1, is DGGITQSPKYLFRKEGQNVTLSCEQNLNHDAMYWYRQDPGQGLRLIYYSQIVNDFQKGDIAEGYSVSREKKESFPLTVTSAQKNPTAFYLCASSIAPNTEAFFGQGTRLTVV.

In nucleotides, the CDR3 is TGTGCCAGCAGTCTAAAAACAGGGGCCGACACCGGGGAGCTGTTTTTT. Its translation: CASSLKTGADTGELFF. J is TRBJ2-2 and V is TRBV27; 7 nucleotides line up with TRBD1. Germline CDR1 is MNHEY and CDR2 is SMNVEV (reference sequence). This CDR3 has 16 residues. V lost 5 bases to trimming and J lost 3 bases; unmatched junction nucleotides: 9.

This rearrangement joins TRBV10-2 to TRBJ2-3, with unresolved D. The V gene's germline CDR1 is WSHSY and CDR2 SAAADI. V was cut by 5 bases and J by 2 bases, with 5 bases left in between. The CDR3 is 12 amino acids. CDR3 sequence reads: CASSPFTDTQYF. CDR3 in DNA: TGCGCCAGCAGTCCTTTCACAGATACGCAGTATTTT.

The V call is TRBV4-3, the J call TRBJ1-1, with 9 bases matching TRBD1. The V segment lost 5 bases and the J segment 7 bases; nucleotides outside the gene matches: 2. The CDR3 totals 12 residues. The germline V gene encodes CDR1 LGHNA and CDR2 YSLEER. In DNA, the CDR3 is TGCGCCAGCAGCGGACAGGGGATTGAAGCTTTCTTT. Amino acid sequence: CASSGQGIEAFF.

This clone was seen only once. The V and J genes are TRBV2 and TRBJ1-5, with a weak D call TRBD1 (6 bases). CDR3 length: 12 residues. The germline CDR1 and CDR2 sequences are SNHLY and FYNNEI. The V and J ends lost 3 bases and 8 bases respectively, with 8 bases between them. The CDR3 coding sequence is TGTGCCAGCAGTGACCCAGGGGAGCCCCAGCATTTT. Translating gives CASSDPGEPQHF.

The genes are TRBV19 and TRBJ2-2; 7 nucleotides align to TRBD2. This CDR3 has 13 amino acids. The V segment lost 9 bases and the J segment 6 bases; nucleotides outside the gene matches: 7. The V gene's germline CDR1 is LNHDA and CDR2 SQIVND (reference sequence). CDR3 in DNA: TGTGCCAGCCGAGGACTAGGTCCCGGGGAGCTGTTTTTT. Encoded protein: CASRGLGPGELFF.

This clone was observed once. J is TRBJ1-2 and V is TRBV9; tentative D call: TRBD1 (5 bases). CDR1 and CDR2 (germline): SGDLS, YYNGEE. With 7 bases removed from V and 8 bases from J, the gap between germline ends came to 15 bases. CDR3 length equals 12 residues. CDR3 DNA sequence: TGTGCCAGCTATGCTCGGGGGGAAGGCTACACCTTC. Amino acids: CASYARGEGYTF.